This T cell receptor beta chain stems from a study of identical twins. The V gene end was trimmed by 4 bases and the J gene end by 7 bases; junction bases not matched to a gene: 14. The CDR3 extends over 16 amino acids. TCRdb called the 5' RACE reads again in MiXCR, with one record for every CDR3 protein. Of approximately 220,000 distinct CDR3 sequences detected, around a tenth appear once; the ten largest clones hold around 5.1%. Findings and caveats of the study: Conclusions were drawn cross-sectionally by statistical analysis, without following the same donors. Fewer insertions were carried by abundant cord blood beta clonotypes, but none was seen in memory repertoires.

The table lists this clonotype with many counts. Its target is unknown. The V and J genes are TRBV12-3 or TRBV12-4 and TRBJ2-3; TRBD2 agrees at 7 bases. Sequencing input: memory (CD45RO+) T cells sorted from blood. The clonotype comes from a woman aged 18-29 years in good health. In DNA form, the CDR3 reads TGTGCCAGCAGTTCGATAAGACCAACGGGGGGTTATACGCAGTATTTT. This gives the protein CASSSIRPTGGYTQYF.